The source of this T cell receptor (beta chain) is a study of glioma-infiltrating T cells after dendritic cell vaccination. About the research overall: Dendritic cells derived from monocytes and pulsed with autologous tumor lysate formed the vaccine. Whole-study results and caveats: The cohort had few patients with full blood and tumor sets.

Notes on this clone: What it recognizes is unknown.

Data came from immunoSEQ multiplex PCR; TCRdb stores just in-frame clones and leaves some out. Here the sample spans tens of thousands of clones, 85% to 95% being singletons. Losses at the gene ends were 3 bases for V and 10 bases for J; bases not matched to a gene: 7. The CDR3 spans 15 residues. Germline CDR1 and CDR2: SGHTA and FQGNSA. The chain has TRBV7-2 and TRBJ1-6, with 9 bases that match TRBD1. This sequence was found in a human donor with glioblastoma. This material consisted of blood, taken before dendritic cell vaccination. The CDR3 nucleotides read TGTGCCAGCAGCTTGGACGGGACAGGGCGGTCACCCCTCCACTTT. It translates to CASSLDGTGRSPLHF.